This T cell receptor (beta chain) stems from a study of neurological immune-mediated disorders. Trimming took 5 bases from V and 1 from J; bases not matched to a gene: 6. The CDR3 has 14 amino acids. Germline CDR1 is DFQATT and CDR2 is SNEGSKA (reference sequence). Study-level findings and limits: No expanded-clone CDR3 amino acid sequence recurred across subjects, suggesting private TCR-beta repertoires. The study found the most TCR clonal expansion in HTLV-1-associated myelopathy and the least in multiple sclerosis, below healthy controls.

Worth noting for this clonotype: Its antigen is still unknown.

Libraries used 2 million unsorted PBMCs kept frozen in RNAlater. By 5'RACE with 10-nucleotide random UMIs, the cDNA was made. TCRdb ran MiXCR on the 5' RACE reads and lists one entry per CDR3 protein. The profile shows about 30,000 distinct CDR3 sequences, over 12% of them singletons. This clonotype was sampled from a man aged 65 to 85 in good health. The sample was PBMCs. The rearrangement links TRBV20-1 to TRBJ2-7; 9 nucleotides line up with TRBD2. CDR3 in amino acids: CSAPGGGESYEQYF. The CDR3 nucleotides read TGCAGTGCTCCAGGCGGGGGGGAGTCCTACGAGCAGTACTTC.